This T cell receptor (beta chain) was recorded in a study of T cell responses to AZD1222 COVID-19 vaccine. Study observations and caveats: Repertoires were obtained only post-peak T cell response.

Generated by immunoSEQ multiplex PCR, the TCRdb table keeps only in-frame clones and is missing some. The sample holds about 110,000 clones, about 89% seen once. The CDR3 is 15 amino acids. Germline CDR1 is MNHNY and CDR2 is SVGAGI (reference sequence). V gave up 4 bases and J gave up 9 bases, with 20 bases separating them. A note on this clone: Its antigen is undetermined.

This clonotype was obtained from an adult who received the AZD1222 COVID-19 vaccine. J is TRBJ2-3 and V is TRBV6-6; D gene uncertain. The specimen comprised peripheral blood, sampled 28 days after the second AZD1222 dose. The CDR3 DNA reads TGTGCCAGCAGTTCCCTGACGGCTTTAGCAACAACGCAGTATTTT. Translating it yields CASSSLTALATTQYF.